This entry lists 14 T cell receptor beta chains sequenced from one sample in a study of T-cell memory formation after mild COVID-19. MiXCR, applied by TCRdb to the 5' RACE reads, yields one record per CDR3 protein. The sample yields 40,000 to 55,000 distinct CDR3 sequences, 7.3% seen once. The specimen was PBMCs or a T cell subset sorted from them (not recorded which). The origin of the receptors is a man younger than 35 who had mild COVID-19 (a few samples of this study predate the infection). Cell type and time point are not known.

The rearrangement uses TRBV4-3 and TRBJ1-6, with D maybe TRBD1 (6 bases). The CDR3 consists of 17 residues. The V gene's germline CDR1 is LGHNA and CDR2 YSLEER. Trimming took 1 base from V and 4 from J, leaving 14 bases between them. CDR3: CASSQVGEGGYNSPLHF. CDR3 nucleotides: TGCGCCAGCAGCCAAGTCGGTGAAGGGGGATATAATTCACCCCTCCACTTT.

This clonotype was counted a few times. The rearrangement uses TRBV4-1 and TRBJ1-4, with D maybe TRBD1 (6 bases). The germline V and J ends were trimmed by 3 bases and 1 base, with 9 bases remaining between them. This CDR3 region has 15 residues. The germline V gene has CDR1 MGHRA and CDR2 YSYEKL. CDR3 sequence: CASSQFRGTNEKLFF. The DNA of the CDR3 is TGCGCCAGCAGCCAGTTCAGGGGAACTAATGAAAAACTGTTTTTT.

The rearrangement links TRBV6-6 to TRBJ1-2, with D uncertain. The V gene lost 6 bases and the J gene lost 9 bases, with 11 bases spanning the gap. The germline CDR1 and CDR2 sequences are MNHNY and SVGAGI (reference sequence). This CDR3 has 11 residues. The DNA for the CDR3 is TGTGCCAGCAGCCACGAGCGGAGCTACACCTTC. It encodes CASSHERSYTF.

This clonotype was seen more than once but under ten times. This chain joins TRBV5-1 and TRBJ1-1; the D gene is possibly TRBD1 (5 bases). The V and J ends lost 0 bases and 6 bases respectively, with 12 bases between them. Germline V gene lookup returns CDR1 SGHRS and CDR2 YFSETQ. This CDR3 is 14 amino acids long. CDR3 DNA: TGCGCCAGCAGCTTGGAGGGGAAAGGGTCTGAAGCTTTCTTT. Translated, it gives CASSLEGKGSEAFF.

The rearrangement links TRBV19 to TRBJ1-1; 7 bases fit TRBD1. This CDR3 contains 14 residues. The germline V gene encodes CDR1 LNHDA and CDR2 SQIVND (reference sequence). Trimming removed 6 bases from V and 1 base from J; junction bases left unmatched: 5. CDR3 amino acids: CASSVRGPNTEAFF. CDR3 coding DNA: TGTGCCAGTAGCGTAAGGGGGCCGAACACTGAAGCTTTCTTT.

This rearrangement joins TRBV7-2 to TRBJ1-1; D ambiguous. Germline V gene lookup returns CDR1 SGHTA and CDR2 FQGNSA. V lost 5 bases to trimming and J lost 2 bases, with 9 bases between them. This CDR3 spans 13 amino acids. In DNA, the CDR3 is TGTGCCAGCAGCCTCCAACAAAACACTGAAGCTTTCTTT. It specifies CASSLQQNTEAFF.

The sample holds many counts of this clonotype. The chain links TRBV4-2 to TRBJ2-5, with D maybe TRBD2 (6 bases). CDR3 length: 16 residues. V was cut by 0 bases and J by 3 bases, with 14 bases left in between. CDR1 and CDR2 (germline): LGHNA, YNFKEQ. CDR3 nucleotides: TGTGCCAGCAGCCAAGATCCGGGACGCGGGGAAGAGACCCAGTACTTC. It is translated as CASSQDPGRGEETQYF.

This clonotype was seen more than once but under ten times. V gene TRBV6-5 combines with J gene TRBJ2-6; maybe TRBD1 (5 bases). Germline loops: CDR1 MNHEY, CDR2 SVGAGI. The CDR3 loop spans 14 amino acids. V lost 5 bases and J 6 bases, leaving 11 bases between the germline ends. As DNA, the CDR3 is TGTGCCAGCAGTCCCCAGGGAACGGCCAACGTCCTGACTTTC. Its translation: CASSPQGTANVLTF.

J is TRBJ2-4 and V is TRBV6-6; no clear D. The germline V gene has CDR1 MNHNY and CDR2 SVGAGI (reference sequence). This CDR3 has 20 residues. V lost 4 bases and J lost 0, with 25 bases in between. The DNA of the CDR3 is TGTGCCAGCAGTTCCGCCTTAGGACGGGCAGCTCCGTTAGCCAAAAACATTCAGTACTTC. Its protein is CASSSALGRAAPLAKNIQYF.

In its sample, this clonotype was seen many times. J is TRBJ2-7 and V is TRBV5-5; no clear D gene. This CDR3 contains 14 residues. Germline V gene lookup returns CDR1 SGHKS and CDR2 YYEKEE (reference sequence). Trimming cost V 0 bases and J 3 bases, with 10 bases left between them. CDR3 loop: CASSLEGLGYEQYF. The CDR3 DNA reads as TGTGCCAGCAGCTTGGAGGGTTTGGGCTACGAGCAGTACTTC.

This clonotype was counted a few times. The CDR3: CASSYNLRTEDTEAFF. In nucleotides, the CDR3 is TGTGCCAGCAGTTACAACCTCCGTACAGAGGACACTGAAGCTTTCTTT. The chain joins TRBV6-2 or TRBV6-3 to TRBJ1-1, with D hard to call. CDR1 is MNHEY and CDR2 is SVGEGT in the germline V gene. CDR3 length: 16 amino acids. The V gene lost 2 bases and the J gene lost 3 bases, with 16 bases spanning the gap.

This clonotype was picked up a small number of times. The chain uses TRBV7-2 and TRBJ2-1; 8 nucleotides align to TRBD2. Losses at the gene ends were 1 base for V and 8 bases for J; bases not matched to a gene: 7. Germline assignment: CDR1 SGHTA and CDR2 FQGNSA. CDR3 length: 15 amino acids. The CDR3 DNA reads as TGTGCCAGCAGCTTAGTAACTAGCGGTTGGGATGAGCAGTTCTTC. This translates into CASSLVTSGWDEQFF.

The chain links TRBV5-1 to TRBJ2-5; D uncertain. The V gene's germline CDR1 is SGHRS and CDR2 YFSETQ. V shed 2 bases and J shed 1 base, with 9 bases lying between them. CDR3 length: 14 residues. In nucleotides, the CDR3 is TGCGCCAGCAGCTTATTGGCAGGCCAAGAGACCCAGTACTTC. Protein product: CASSLLAGQETQYF.

A few counts support this clonotype. The gene calls are TRBV12-3 or TRBV12-4 and TRBJ1-3, with D possibly TRBD1 on 6 matching bases. The CDR3 is 15 residues long. Trimming stripped 5 bases from V and 0 bases from J, with 11 bases between. Here the CDR3 reads CASSTMTGSGNTIYF. CDR3 DNA: TGTGCCAGCAGTACCATGACAGGCTCTGGAAACACCATATATTTT.